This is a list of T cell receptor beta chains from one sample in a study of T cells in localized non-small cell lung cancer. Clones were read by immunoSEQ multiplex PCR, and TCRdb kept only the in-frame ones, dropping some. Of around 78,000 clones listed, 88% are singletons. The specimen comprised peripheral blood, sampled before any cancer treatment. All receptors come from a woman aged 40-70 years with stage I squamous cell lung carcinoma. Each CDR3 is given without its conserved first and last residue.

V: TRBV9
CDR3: ASARGQEPASTGELF

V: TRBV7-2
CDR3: ASSTGGTNNSPLH

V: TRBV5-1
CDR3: ASSLGAARNTEAF

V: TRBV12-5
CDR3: ASGLPQGSKNIQY

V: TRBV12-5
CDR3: ATRTGVGETQY

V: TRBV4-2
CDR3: ASSQVSQGGNEQF

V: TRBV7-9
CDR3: ASSPPATGGVVAF

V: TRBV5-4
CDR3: ASSLREGTGELF

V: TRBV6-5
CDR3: ASSYSTRATGELF

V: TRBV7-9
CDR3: ASSAQAGNQPQH

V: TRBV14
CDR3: ASSRGGADTQY

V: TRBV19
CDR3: ASSGDRDETQY

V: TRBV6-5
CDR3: ASMTGTDGEKLF

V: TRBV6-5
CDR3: ASRRDRADGYT

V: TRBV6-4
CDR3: ASRPYGTADNEQF

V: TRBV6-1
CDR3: ASSGLSMNYGYT

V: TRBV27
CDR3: ASSSLGAGGYEQY

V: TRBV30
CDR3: AWSQDRGWNEQY

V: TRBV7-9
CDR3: ASSLVGTQY

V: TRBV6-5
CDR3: ASSYGQVGGYT

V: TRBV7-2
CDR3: ASSPRTSGGPYRDYEQY

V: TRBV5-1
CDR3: ASSSSTDTQY

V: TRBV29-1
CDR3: SVRQGDTEAF

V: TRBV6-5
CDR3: ASSSPAGISGNTIY

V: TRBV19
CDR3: ASSGRGNQPQH

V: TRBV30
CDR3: AWDVGTANTEAF

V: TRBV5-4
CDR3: ASSSNPGTGIQETQY

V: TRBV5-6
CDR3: ASSPFLRDTLEAF

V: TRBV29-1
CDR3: SAINTEAF

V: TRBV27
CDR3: ASSLGTGGYGYT

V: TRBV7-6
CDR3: ASSLPNWGETQY

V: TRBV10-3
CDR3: AISEGLGAEKLF

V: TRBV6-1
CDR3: ASSGGRVTSRGNQPQH